This TCR beta chain originates from a study of immune heterogeneity within non-small cell lung tumors. Study summary: There was 1 tumor not otherwise specified, along with more than 9 non-squamous carcinomas and several squamous cell carcinomas. Study results and limitations: Identical dominant CDR3 beta clonotypes recurred across a patient's tumor sites, together with site-unique high-frequency clones. Comparison across individual patients showed largely distinct high-frequency T-cell receptor beta clonotypes. Local T-cell clonality tracked local tumor mutational burden, showing a moderate yet significant relationship (R roughly 0.31).

A first 10-cycle multiplex round used 32 V-gene and 13 J-gene primers on TCR beta CDR3. TCRdb redid the calling of the multiplex PCR reads with MiXCR, one entry per CDR3 protein. The sample contains about 22,000 distinct CDR3 sequences, 25% to 30% of which appear only once. Remarks on this clonotype: Its antigen is as yet unknown.

As template, the study used bulk tumor genomic DNA at around 630 ng per sample. Every primary tumor yielded several biopsies, spaced far apart, that were taken during surgery. Samples came from untreated patients having curative surgery for newly diagnosed non-small cell lung cancer. The CDR3 is made up of 16 amino acids. Unmatched junction bases numbered 10, after V lost 4 bases and J lost 5 bases. CDR1 is SEHNR, CDR2 FQNEAQ, per germline (reference sequence). Sequenced: lung tumor tissue. The receptor's source is a man aged 35 to 55 with non-small cell lung cancer. The V call is TRBV7-9, the J call TRBJ1-1; 10 nucleotides line up with TRBD1. The DNA for the CDR3 is TGTGCCAGCAGCTCGGACAGGGGGACTGGTTCGACTGAAGCTTTCTTT. This sequence encodes CASSSDRGTGSTEAFF.